These 5 T cell receptor beta chains originate from one sample sequenced in a study of CD8 T cells in ankylosing spondylitis. These receptors' antigens are unknown. TCRdb ran MiXCR on the 5' RACE reads and lists one entry per CDR3 protein. The data hold roughly 700,000 distinct CDR3 sequences, with roughly 19% observed a single time. The study's findings and limits: A TCR beta motif made of several highly homologous variants seemed typical of ankylosing spondylitis blood.

Sequencing used blood, either unsorted or a sorted T cell fraction (not recorded which). Receptor source: a male donor with ankylosing spondylitis.

The V call is TRBV5-6, the J call TRBJ2-3; no reliable D call. The CDR3 contains 14 residues. The germline V gene encodes CDR1 SGHDT and CDR2 YYEEEE. The germline V and J ends were trimmed by 0 bases and 0 bases, with 5 bases remaining between them. The CDR3 sequence is CASSLADSTDTQYF. CDR3 bases: TGTGCCAGCAGCTTGGCCGACAGCACAGATACGCAGTATTTT. The full variable domain, its missing parts supplied by reference TRBV5-6 and TRBJ2-3, is DAGVTQSPTHLIKTRGQQVTLRCSPKSGHDTVSWYQQALGQGPQFIFQYYEEEERQRGNFPDRFSGHQFPNYSSELNVNALLLGDSALYLCASSLADSTDTQYFGPGTRLTVL.

This clonotype was observed a few times. This chain joins TRBV12-3 or TRBV12-4 and TRBJ2-7, with D tentatively TRBD2 (6 bases). Trimming took 7 bases from V and 2 from J, leaving 12 bases between them. The CDR3 sequence is 13 residues long. The CDR3 protein is CASTPGETYEQYF. For the CDR3, the DNA is TGTGCCAGCACCCCGGGGGAAACCTACGAGCAGTACTTC.

There are a few counts of this clonotype. The chain joins TRBV6-5 to TRBJ1-3; no clear D. V was pared by 0 bases and J by 0 bases, with 9 bases between. Germline lookup yields CDR1 MNHEY and CDR2 SVGAGI. The CDR3 totals 16 residues. In DNA, the CDR3 is TGTGCCAGCAGTTACTCGTTCCGGGGCTCTGGAAACACCATATATTTT. Translation: CASSYSFRGSGNTIYF.

The V and J genes are TRBV3-1 and TRBJ2-1; TRBD2 matches 7 bases. V gave up 3 bases and J gave up 2 bases; unmatched junction bases: 7. The CDR3 extends over 16 amino acids. Germline CDR1 and CDR2: LGHDT and YNNKEL (reference sequence). The CDR3 reads CASSHAGRGPYNEQFF. CDR3 DNA sequence: TGTGCCAGCAGCCATGCGGGGAGGGGACCCTACAATGAGCAGTTCTTC.

This clonotype occurred many times. The J gene is TRBJ2-1, the V gene TRBV12-3 or TRBV12-4; D is ambiguous. V gave up 3 bases and J gave up 9 bases, with 15 bases separating them. The CDR3 totals 14 residues. The CDR3 nucleotides read TGTGCCAGCAGTTTCCGTCGAGCCCACGGTGAGCAGTTCTTC. Its translation: CASSFRRAHGEQFF.